This T cell receptor beta chain is from a study of shared clonotypes between healthy human individuals (dated by TCRdb to about 2020). Background for the entire study: A few men and two women, aged 18 to 49 years, made up the cohort. For each donor, CD4 naive and CD4 memory were each given three plates, CD8 naive was given two plates, and CD8 memory was given one plate. To estimate repertoire size and how much clonotypes are shared between individuals, the study performed deep sequencing of blood TCR repertoires from a few healthy adults. Libraries were prepared and TCR repertoires were sequenced by different laboratories using diverse techniques, in order to increase sequencing depth and limit assay-specific biases. Per donor, leukapheresis produced somewhere between about 0.9 and 9.5 billion PBMCs. Here is what the overall study found, with its caveats: The genetic and exposure-history diversity represented was limited by the small number of donors. Larger estimated clonotype richness was generally found for naive subsets than for memory subsets. Based on pairwise subsampling, the degree of clonotype sharing among donors was expected to be affected by sequencing depth. Only blood was sampled, and tissue TCR repertoires likely differ from those in blood. Incomplete sequencing was indicated by rarefaction of sorted-subset datasets, despite the large sequencing depth. Compared with non-shared clonotypes, the clonotypes found in all four sorted-subset donors had higher generation probabilities. When several donors were compared, the shared fraction of clonotypes was approximately 5% for naive CD4, approximately 3.3% for naive CD8, about 2.5% for memory CD4, and roughly 0.4% for memory CD8.

The donors were healthy, HIV-negative adults with no recently reported acute infections or vaccinations. Only Caucasian adults living in Nashville, Tennessee, USA were represented among the donors. CD4+ T cells were enriched by magnetic negative selection, after which naive cells were positively selected on CD45RA and the negative fraction was taken as the memory subset. Blood was obtained by leukapheresis, after which PBMCs were separated by Ficoll-Histopaque density gradient centrifugation and cryopreserved in liquid nitrogen vapor phase. Analytical flow cytometry was used to check the purity and quantity of every magnetically sorted T cell population. From each sorted fraction, genomic DNA was isolated and quantified by UV absorbance on a Nanodrop 2000c. According to the germline V gene (reference sequence), CDR1 reads LNHDA and CDR2 reads SQIVND. The CDR3, from cysteine to phenylalanine, totals 14 residues. Only the CDR3 DNA is retained, 42 bases long and in frame from the first base. V is pruned by 9 bases and J by 2 bases, leaving 8 bases of the junction without a gene match.

TCR CDR3 regions were amplified from genomic DNA by multiplex PCR using the deep immunoSEQ assay. Extracted genomic DNA from each cell subset was spread evenly across all wells of several immunoSEQ 96-well plates, with each plate serving as a replicate. For sorted subsets, roughly 200 ng of genomic DNA, equivalent to around 31,000 T cell genomes, went into each replicate PCR. Purified libraries were measured with a Qubit 3.0 fluorometer, size-checked on a Bioanalyzer 2100, and measured again with the KAPA Library Quantification kit. Each immunoSEQ 96-well plate was sequenced on its own single-read 150-cycle Illumina NextSeq 550 flow cell. The study's own analysis went as follows. The immunoSEQ output contained only junctional sequences without quality scores, so filtering could not match that applied to full-length reads. To assign V/J genes and CDR3, sequences were annotated against IMGT germline references using PyIR, a Python wrapper for IgBLAST v1.9. Reads were removed for weak V/J assignments (E-value above 1e-6), missing CDR3, stop codons, out-of-frame junctions, or ambiguous translated residues. A V3J clonotype was defined by an identical inferred V gene, J gene, and CDR3 amino acid sequence. Percentage overlap between repertoires was calculated by dividing the number of shared unique clonotypes by the size of the smaller repertoire. Repertoire richness was assessed with RTK rarefaction, the Chao1 estimator, and Recon v2.1 estimates of unobserved clonotypes. Generation probabilities for all TCRbeta clonotypes obtained by the gDNA method from a handful of donors were computed using OLGA. The table comes from immuneACCESS by way of TCRdb, which keeps in-frame sequences with V and J called. Part of the clones is missing from these tables; in studies checked, under half for an unresolved V gene and the rest for unknown reasons. V, J and clone size are those of that table, while D and trimming were read from the DNA. The sample data list some 900,000 clones, and 70% to 85% of these were observed just once. In total, the top ten clones hold about 1.5% of the sample.

Points on this clone: The antigen it binds to is not known. The record has no base qualities; no much larger clone is one base away.

This receptor was identified in a man between 18 and 29 years old in good health. The rearrangement joined TRBV19 to TRBJ1-1, with 8 bases matching TRBD1. Specimen: memory CD4+ T cells sorted from blood. The sample's cell subset or site label, in plain terms: CD45RA-negative fraction. This receptor has the CDR3 CASRLQGANTEAFF. In nucleotides, the sequence is TGTGCCAGCAGACTTCAGGGGGCTAACACTGAAGCTTTCTTT.